The entry below gives a single T cell receptor beta chain sequence along with its context. The data derive from a study of blood T cell repertoires in COVID-19. The repertoire was sequenced with immunoSEQ multiplex PCR; TCRdb's copy has only in-frame clones and lacks some. Of 120,000 to 150,000 clones in the sample, more than 75% were seen once. Deletions cut 8 bases from V and 7 bases from J, with 20 bases between. The CDR3 is made up of 14 amino acids. Germline V CDR1 and CDR2: MNHEY, SVGAGI. Sequenced material: peripheral blood. The origin of this receptor is a man of 80 years or more with acute or convalescent COVID-19. The V call is TRBV6-5, the J call TRBJ1-2; maybe TRBD1 (6 bases). As DNA, the CDR3 is TGTGCCAGCTCCCTGGACGGCAGGGGCAGTGGCTACACCTTC. Protein sequence: CASSLDGRGSGYTF.